This T cell receptor beta chain was retrieved from a study of shared clonotypes between healthy human individuals (TCRdb year 2020). Some background on the complete study: A couple of women and three men aged 18 to 49 years were included in the cohort. Per donor, three plates each were used for CD4 naive and CD4 memory, two for CD8 naive, and one for CD8 memory. Blood TCR repertoires of a handful of healthy adults were deeply sequenced to estimate repertoire size and the extent of clonotype sharing between individuals. Libraries were prepared and TCR repertoires were sequenced by different laboratories using diverse techniques, in order to increase sequencing depth and limit assay-specific biases. Leukapheresis yielded between about 0.94 and 10 billion PBMCs per donor. Summary of the overall study and its limitations: The genetic and exposure-history diversity represented was limited by the small number of donors. Sampling was restricted to blood, and TCR repertoires in tissue are likely to differ from TCR repertoires in blood. Pairwise subsampling indicated that sequencing depth was expected to affect the degree of clonotype sharing among donors. Clonotypes shared by all four sorted-subset donors showed higher generation probabilities than non-shared clonotypes. Across a few donors, about 4.5% of naive CD4, approximately 3.6% of naive CD8, 2.3% of memory CD4, and approximately 0.4% of memory CD8 clonotypes were shared. Estimated clonotype richness was generally larger for naive than for memory subsets. Even with the large sequencing depth, rarefaction of the sorted-subset datasets indicated that sequencing was incomplete.

Healthy HIV-negative adults with no recently reported acute infections or vaccinations were included as donors. Only Caucasian adults living in Nashville, Tennessee, USA were represented among the donors. CD4+ T cells were enriched by magnetic negative selection; naive cells were then positively selected on CD45RA, and the negative fraction formed the memory subset. Blood was collected by leukapheresis, and PBMCs were isolated by Ficoll-Histopaque density gradient centrifugation and then cryopreserved in liquid nitrogen vapor phase. Purity and quantity of every magnetically sorted T cell population were checked by analytical flow cytometry. Each sorted fraction had its genomic DNA isolated and then quantified by UV absorbance on a Nanodrop 2000c. Based on the germline V gene (reference sequence), the CDR1 and CDR2 sequences are LNHDA and SQIVND. The CDR3 contains 13 residues, cysteine and phenylalanine counted. Solely the CDR3 DNA is kept, with 39 bases framed from the first base. Trimming costs V 7 bases and J 10 bases, and their ends lie 17 bases apart.

Using the deep immunoSEQ assay, multiplex PCR amplified TCR CDR3 regions from genomic DNA. Extracted genomic DNA from each cell subset was distributed evenly across all wells of several immunoSEQ 96-well plates, and each plate was treated as a replicate. For sorted subsets, each replicate PCR was loaded with approximately 200 ng genomic DNA, equivalent to 30,000 to 35,000 T cell genomes. The purified libraries were quantified using a Qubit 3.0 fluorometer, sized with a Bioanalyzer 2100, and then quantified again using the KAPA Library Quantification kit. Each immunoSEQ 96-well plate was sequenced on its own single-read 150-cycle Illumina NextSeq 550 flow cell. Per the authors' processing: The immunoSEQ output contained only junctional sequences without quality scores, so filtering could not match that applied to full-length reads. Sequences were annotated with PyIR, a Python wrapper for IgBLAST v1.9, using IMGT germline references to assign V/J genes and CDR3. Any read was removed if the V/J assignment was weak (E-value above 1e-6), the CDR3 was missing, or the read contained stop codons, out-of-frame junctions, or ambiguous translated residues. V3J clonotypes were defined as sequences sharing an identical inferred V gene, J gene, and CDR3 amino acid sequence. Percentage overlap between repertoires was calculated by dividing the number of shared unique clonotypes by the size of the smaller repertoire. Repertoire richness was assessed with RTK rarefaction, the Chao1 estimator, and Recon v2.1 estimates of unobserved clonotypes. Generation probabilities for all TCRbeta clonotypes obtained by the gDNA method from four donors were computed using OLGA. Not all clones reach the TCRdb copy of this immuneACCESS table, which keeps in-frame sequences only. Checked studies attribute under half of the gap to unresolved V genes and leave the rest unexplained. V and J calls and clone size are those listed in that table; D and trimming were worked out from the DNA. The sample table records hundreds of thousands of clones; around 78% of these occur just once. Of the sample, under 2% falls within the top ten clones.

This clone was detected many times. Its recognized antigen is unknown. Base qualities are missing; no much larger clone stands one base away. This sequence was found in a woman aged 25 to 39 in good health. The sample consisted of memory CD4+ T cells sorted from blood. The sample's cell subset or site label is to be understood as: CD45RA-negative fraction. The V gene is TRBV19 and the J gene is TRBJ2-1, with a tentative D gene TRBD2 over 5 matching bases. Here is the DNA: TGTGCCAGTAAAGCAGCGGACCGGCTGGAGCAGTTCTTC. Its translation reads: CASKAADRLEQFF.